A single T cell receptor (beta chain) is shown here with its context. TRAV- and TRBV-specific primers primed first-strand cDNA, covering alpha and beta chains. For amplifying TCRs, the PCR ran for roughly 20 cycles with Phusion, which was used together with a constant-region primer and the adapter on the V primers. TCRdb re-called the reads with MiXCR, one entry per CDR3 protein. Of about 100,000 distinct CDR3 sequences in the sample, less than 25% are singletons; the top ten hold approximately 4%. Time point in this sample: after trial treatment. Treatment given: LDRT plus nivolumab, ipilimumab, low-dose cyclophosphamide and aspirin (RACIN trial). CDR1 and CDR2 (germline): SQVTM, ANQGSEA. The CDR3 covers 11 residues. V shed 2 bases and J shed 10 bases, with 11 bases lying between them. These data belong to a study of low-dose radiotherapy and immunotherapy resistance in tumors.

The clonotype originates from a male donor with prostate cancer. The sequencing used PBMCs, collected after low-dose radiotherapy plus immunotherapy. The V call is TRBV29-1, the J call TRBJ2-5; no firm D call. The CDR3 protein is CSVELGWGQYF. The CDR3 nucleotides are TGCAGCGTTGAACTCGGATGGGGCCAGTACTTC.